One and the same sample provided the 3 T cell receptor beta chains below, sequenced in a study of cytomegalovirus exposure and HLA in healthy donors. A multiplex PCR was run with 60 Vbeta primers and 13 Jbeta primers. Produced via immunoSEQ multiplex PCR; TCRdb's table is partial and in-frame only. The sample consists of some 100,000 clones, roughly 82% of them appearing once. The sample consisted of PBMCs. The receptors originated from a woman aged 18-29 years in good health and CMV-seronegative.

V usage is TRBV2 and J usage is TRBJ1-4; D is unclear. Germline V lookup: CDR1 SNHLY, CDR2 FYNNEI. This CDR3 comprises 13 residues. With 3 bases removed from V and 4 bases from J, the gap between germline ends came to 6 bases. The CDR3 coding sequence is TGTGCCAGCAGTGATCCCCATAATGAAAAACTGTTTTTT. The encoded protein is CASSDPHNEKLFF.

This rearrangement joins TRBV19 to TRBJ2-7; D remains ambiguous. V dropped 11 bases and J dropped 1 base, with 12 bases sitting between them. Germline values: CDR1 LNHDA, CDR2 SQIVND (reference sequence). The CDR3 has 12 residues. The CDR3 sequence is CAGGVASYEQYF. DNA of the CDR3: TGTGCCGGCGGAGTAGCATCCTACGAGCAGTACTTC.

V gene TRBV27 combines with J gene TRBJ1-2; 8 bases map to TRBD1. Germline V CDR1 and CDR2: MNHEY, SMNVEV (reference sequence). V shed 5 bases, J shed 4 bases, and the junction held 9 bases outside the gene matches. CDR3 length equals 15 residues. For the CDR3, the DNA is TGTGCCAGCAGTGCCGCGACAGGGGAGGGCTATGGCTACACCTTC. Translated, it gives CASSAATGEGYGYTF.